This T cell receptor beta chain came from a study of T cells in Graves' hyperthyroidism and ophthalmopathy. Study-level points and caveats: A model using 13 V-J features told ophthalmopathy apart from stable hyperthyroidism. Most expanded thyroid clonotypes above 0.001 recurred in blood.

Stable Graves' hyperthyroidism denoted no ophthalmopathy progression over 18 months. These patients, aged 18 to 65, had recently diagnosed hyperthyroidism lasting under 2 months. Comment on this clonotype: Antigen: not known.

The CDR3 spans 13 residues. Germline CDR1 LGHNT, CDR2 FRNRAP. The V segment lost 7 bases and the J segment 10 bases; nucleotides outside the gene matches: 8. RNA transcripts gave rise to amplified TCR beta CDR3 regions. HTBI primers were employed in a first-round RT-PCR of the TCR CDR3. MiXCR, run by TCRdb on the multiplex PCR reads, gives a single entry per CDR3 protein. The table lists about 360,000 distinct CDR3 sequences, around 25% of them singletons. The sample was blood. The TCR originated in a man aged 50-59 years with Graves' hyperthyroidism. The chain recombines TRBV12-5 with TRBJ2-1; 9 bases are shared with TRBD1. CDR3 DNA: TGTGCTAGTGCCAGGACAGGGGAGAACGAGCAGTTCTTC. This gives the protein CASARTGENEQFF.